This passage covers 13 T cell receptor beta chains from one sample sequenced in a study of T-cell reconstitution after alpha-beta-depleted transplantation in children. Preparation of the TCRbeta library was carried out with unique molecular identifiers. TCRdb itself ran the PCR reads through MiXCR, one entry per CDR3 protein. The data show 80,000 to 100,000 distinct CDR3 sequences, 20% to 30% seen once. This specimen was PBMCs, taken before TCRalphabeta/CD19-depleted stem cell transplant. The source of these receptors is a boy aged 2 to 10 with acute lymphoblastic leukemia, due to receive a stem cell transplant.

The genes are TRBV4-1 and TRBJ2-7; D is possibly TRBD2 (6 bases). Looked up from germline, CDR1 is MGHRA and CDR2 is YSYEKL. V gave up 0 bases and J gave up 3 bases, with 15 bases separating them. The CDR3 has 16 residues. CDR3 sequence (DNA): TGCGCCAGCAGCCAAGAGGGGGGTCGACTATTCTACGAGCAGTACTTC. This translates into CASSQEGGRLFYEQYF.

The rearrangement uses TRBV20-1 and TRBJ2-7; D may be TRBD1 or TRBD2 (6 bases each). The germline CDR1 and CDR2 sequences are DFQATT and SNEGSKA (reference sequence). The CDR3 extends over 14 amino acids. V lost 5 bases, J lost 5 bases, and 19 bases lay in between. DNA for the CDR3: TGCAGTGCTCAAACCCAGCGGAGGGGGGACGAGCAGTACTTC. Translated, it gives CSAQTQRRGDEQYF.

This chain links TRBV10-3 with TRBJ2-1; TRBD2 matches at 8 bases. This CDR3 is 14 amino acids long. CDR1 is ENHRY and CDR2 is SYGVKD in the germline V gene. The J segment lost 10 bases and the V segment lost 8 bases, leaving 13 bases of the junction unmatched. For the CDR3, the DNA is TGTGCCATCGGGGGGGGAGCGGGAGTGGGGGAGCAGTTCTTC. It specifies CAIGGGAGVGEQFF.

This clonotype was seen only once. Since the CDR3 does not end with the conserved phenylalanine or tryptophan, this likely comes from a read error. The rearrangement links TRBV29-1 to TRBJ2-7; weak D call: TRBD2 (7 bases). Germline assignment: CDR1 SQVTM and CDR2 ANQGSEA. This CDR3 comprises 13 residues. V gave up 6 bases and J gave up 4 bases, with 16 bases separating them. The DNA for the CDR3 is TGCAGCGTGGGGGGGGCTAGCGGTTACGAGCAGTACTAC. Translating gives CSVGGASGYEQYY.

This clonotype is classed as medium-sized. The chain carries TRBV19 and TRBJ2-1, with D possibly TRBD2 on 5 matching bases. The V gene lost 4 bases and the J gene lost 4 bases, with 8 bases spanning the gap. Looked up from germline, CDR1 is LNHDA and CDR2 is SQIVND (reference sequence). The CDR3 length is 13 residues. The CDR3 DNA reads TGTGCCAGTAGTACCCTAGCATACAATGAGCAGTTCTTC. Residues: CASSTLAYNEQFF.

This clonotype showed up just a few times. The rearrangement links TRBV7-2 to TRBJ2-3; 7 bases line up with TRBD2. This CDR3 contains 14 residues. J was trimmed by 0 bases and V by 6 bases; bases with no gene match: 3. CDR1 SGHTA and CDR2 FQGNSA come from the germline V gene. CDR3 DNA: TGTGCCAGCAGGGGACTATCGAGCACAGATACGCAGTATTTT. Translated, it gives CASRGLSSTDTQYF.

The chain is built from TRBV5-1 and TRBJ1-2; D is ambiguous. Trimming removed 4 bases from V and 6 bases from J, with 16 bases in between. The CDR3 is 14 amino acids. Looked up from germline, CDR1 is SGHRS and CDR2 is YFSETQ. This chain's CDR3 is CASSAVAGINGYTF. The CDR3 DNA follows: TGCGCCAGCAGCGCCGTGGCAGGAATCAATGGCTACACCTTC.

This chain joins TRBV5-1 and TRBJ2-7; TRBD2 is a possible D gene (6 bases). The CDR3 spans 16 residues. Looked up from germline, CDR1 is SGHRS and CDR2 is YFSETQ. V dropped 2 bases and J dropped 4 bases, with 19 bases sitting between them. The CDR3 sequence is CASSFGSRRGSYEQYF. The CDR3 nucleotides are TGCGCCAGCAGCTTTGGTAGTCGGAGGGGCTCTTACGAGCAGTACTTC.

This chain uses TRBV24-1 with TRBJ2-3; tentative D call: TRBD1 (6 bases). Germline assignment: CDR1 KGHDR and CDR2 SFDVKD. Trimming removed 4 bases from V and 0 bases from J, with 13 bases in between. This CDR3 contains 16 residues. The CDR3 DNA reads as TGTGCCACCAGTGACCCCGGGACAACGAGCACAGATACGCAGTATTTT. It yields the protein CATSDPGTTSTDTQYF.

The table lists this clonotype with many counts. The V call is TRBV5-5, the J call TRBJ1-2, with D unclear. CDR1 is SGHKS, CDR2 YYEKEE, per germline (reference sequence). Trimming removed 2 bases from V and 1 base from J, with 6 bases in between. The CDR3 has 13 residues. CDR3 nucleotides: TGTGCCAGCAGCTTTGACCTTAACTATGGCTACACCTTC. It encodes CASSFDLNYGYTF.

In its sample, this clonotype was seen a few times. The rearrangement links TRBV25-1 to TRBJ1-2, with TRBD1 identical over 8 bases. Germline V gene data show CDR1 as MGHDK and CDR2 as SYGVNS. The V segment lost 4 bases and the J segment 6 bases; nucleotides outside the gene matches: 4. This CDR3 is built from 13 residues. CDR3 region: CASSAAGGNGYTF. DNA for the CDR3: TGTGCCAGCAGTGCAGCAGGGGGCAATGGCTACACCTTC.

The V and J genes are TRBV6-2 or TRBV6-3 and TRBJ1-1; 10 positions match TRBD1. Germline V gene data show CDR1 as MNHEY and CDR2 as SVGEGT. The CDR3 has 14 residues. The V segment lost 6 bases and the J segment 4 bases; nucleotides outside the gene matches: 5. DNA of the CDR3: TGTGCCAGCAGCCCGGGACAGGGGAGCACTGAAGCTTTCTTT. Its translation is CASSPGQGSTEAFF.

V and J are TRBV4-1 and TRBJ2-1; maybe TRBD2 (6 bases). In germline, CDR1 is MGHRA, CDR2 YSYEKL. V lost 4 bases and J 10 bases, leaving 26 bases between the germline ends. The CDR3 spans 17 residues. The CDR3 DNA is TGCGCCAGCAGCCTTGCCCTATCGGGCGGAGGGGCCACAGAGCAGTTCTTC. Encoded protein: CASSLALSGGGATEQFF.